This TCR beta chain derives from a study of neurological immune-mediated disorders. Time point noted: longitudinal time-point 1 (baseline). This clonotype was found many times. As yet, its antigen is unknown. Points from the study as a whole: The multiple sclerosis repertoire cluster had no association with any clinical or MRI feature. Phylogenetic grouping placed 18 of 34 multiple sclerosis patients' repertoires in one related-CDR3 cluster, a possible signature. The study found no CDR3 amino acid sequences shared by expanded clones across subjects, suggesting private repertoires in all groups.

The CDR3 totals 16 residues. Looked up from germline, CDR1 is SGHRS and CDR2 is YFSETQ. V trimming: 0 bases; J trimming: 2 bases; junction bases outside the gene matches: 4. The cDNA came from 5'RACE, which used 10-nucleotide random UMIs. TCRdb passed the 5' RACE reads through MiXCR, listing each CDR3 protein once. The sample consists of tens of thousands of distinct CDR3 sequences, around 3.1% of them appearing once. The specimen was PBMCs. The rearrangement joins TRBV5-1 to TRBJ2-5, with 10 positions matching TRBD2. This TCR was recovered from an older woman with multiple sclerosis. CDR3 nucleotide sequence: TGCGCCAGCAGCTTGGCGCTAGCGGGGGAACAAGAGACCCAGTACTTC. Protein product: CASSLALAGEQETQYF.